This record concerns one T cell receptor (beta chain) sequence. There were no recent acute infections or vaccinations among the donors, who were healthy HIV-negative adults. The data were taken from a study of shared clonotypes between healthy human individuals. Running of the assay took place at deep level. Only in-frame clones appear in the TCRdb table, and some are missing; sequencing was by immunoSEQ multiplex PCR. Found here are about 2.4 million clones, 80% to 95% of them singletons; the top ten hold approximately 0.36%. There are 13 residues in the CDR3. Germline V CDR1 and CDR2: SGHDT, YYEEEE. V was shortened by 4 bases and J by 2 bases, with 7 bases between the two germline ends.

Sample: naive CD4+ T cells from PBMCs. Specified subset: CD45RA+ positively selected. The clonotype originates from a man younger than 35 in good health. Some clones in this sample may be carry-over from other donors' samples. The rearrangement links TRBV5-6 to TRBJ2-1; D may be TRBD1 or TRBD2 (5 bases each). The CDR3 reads CASSRGPYNEQFF. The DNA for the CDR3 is TGTGCCAGCAGCCGGGGCCCCTACAATGAGCAGTTCTTC.